This entry is about one T cell receptor beta chain. Trimming removed 6 bases from V and 4 bases from J; junction bases left unmatched: 8. The germline gives CDR1 SQVTM, CDR2 ANQGSEA. CDR3 length: 13 residues. This entry comes from a study of neoadjuvant anti-PD-1 for oral cavity cancer. Whole-study context: Most patients had three to four biweekly doses of 3 mg/kg nivolumab before resection.

The sample's time point: after neoadjuvant nivolumab, at surgical resection. Most PBMC samples had 450 to 500 ng input DNA in six replicates. Sequenced by immunoSEQ multiplex PCR; TCRdb stores in-frame clones only, minus some. The sample shows about 42,000 clones, 75% to 80% of them seen only once. The rearrangement uses TRBV29-1 and TRBJ2-5, with 7 bases aligning to TRBD1. This TCR derives from a person aged 40 to 85 with oral cavity squamous cell carcinoma. Sample: PBMCs, taken after nivolumab (anti-PD-1) treatment. The CDR3: CSVETGRGETQYF. CDR3 bases: TGCAGCGTCGAGACAGGGCGCGGAGAGACCCAGTACTTC.